This entry features one T cell receptor (beta chain) sequence. These data come from a study of control samples from healthy donors and cancer patients. Some clones are missing from TCRdb's copy, which holds only in-frame ones; the method was immunoSEQ multiplex PCR. Counted here are more than 95,000 clones, 70% to 90% occurring once; the ten biggest clones make up about 3%. Trimming removed 7 bases from V and 3 bases from J, with 16 bases in between. The CDR3 sequence is 15 residues long. Germline V gene sequence: CDR1 MDHEN, CDR2 SYDVKM. The chain has TRBV28 and TRBJ1-5, with D possibly matching TRBD1 (6 bases). The sequence was obtained from a man aged 55 to 70 in good health. The sequencing sample was made of blood. CDR3 DNA: TGTGCCAGCACATGGCTACAGGGAGCCAATCAGCCCCAGCATTTT. Protein product: CASTWLQGANQPQHF.